The rows below give T cell receptor beta chains drawn from one sample of a study of cytomegalovirus exposure and HLA in healthy donors. Clones were sequenced by immunoSEQ multiplex PCR, and TCRdb holds only the in-frame ones, with some missing. This table has approximately 150,000 clones, over 60% appearing once. Material: PBMCs. These TCRs come from a woman younger than 45 in good health and CMV-seronegative. CDR3s include the opening cysteine and the closing phenylalanine or tryptophan. A D gene is named only where the DNA matches it firmly. The size field is filled for only some rows; it gives once, few, many or a size class.

d_gene	abundance	v_gene	j_gene	CDR3nt	CDR3aa
NA	few	TRBV18	TRBJ2-2	TGTGCCAGCTCACCATCCCAGGCCCCGAACACCGGGGAGCTGTTTTTT	CASSPSQAPNTGELFF
TRBD1	once	TRBV28	TRBJ2-2	TGTGCCAGCAGACCCGGGACAGGGTACGCCGGGGAGCTGTTTTTT	CASRPGTGYAGELFF
TRBD2	NA	TRBV5-4	TRBJ2-1	TGTGCCAGCAGCCGCGGGACTAGCGGTGACAATGAGCAGTTCTTC	CASSRGTSGDNEQFF
TRBD2	NA	TRBV18	TRBJ2-5	TGTGCCAGCTCCCCCCAATCGGGAGGCCAAGAGACCCAGTACTTC	CASSPQSGGQETQYF
NA	few	TRBV29-1	TRBJ1-1	TGCAGCGTTGGGGGACACTTCGACACTGAAGCTTTCTTT	CSVGGHFDTEAFF
NA	NA	TRBV7-9	TRBJ1-3	TGTGCCAGCAGCTTAGGAGACTCTGGAAACACCATATATTTT	CASSLGDSGNTIYF
TRBD1	NA	TRBV2	TRBJ2-5	TGTGCCAGCAGTGAACCCGGACAGGGGCTTTGGCAAGAGACCCAGTACTTC	CASSEPGQGLWQETQYF
NA	NA	TRBV19	TRBJ1-5	TGTGCCAGTCCGGTCAATCAGCCCCAGCATTTT	CASPVNQPQHF
TRBD1	once	TRBV28	TRBJ2-5	TGTGCCAGCAGTTTATTCGTGACAGGGAAGCGAAGGGAGACCCAGTACTTC	CASSLFVTGKRRETQYF
TRBD1	NA	TRBV14	TRBJ1-2	TGTGCCAGCAGGCAGACAGGGAAGGATGGCTACACCTTC	CASRQTGKDGYTF
NA	NA	TRBV28	TRBJ1-1	TGTGCCAGCAGTTACTTGACTGAAGCTTTCTTT	CASSYLTEAFF
TRBD1	NA	TRBV6-6	TRBJ1-6	TGTGCCAGCAGCCGACCCGGGGACAGGGTTTCACCCCTCCACTTT	CASSRPGDRVSPLHF
TRBD2	NA	TRBV4-3	TRBJ2-1	TGCGCCAGCAGCCGGAGAATAGCGGGAGACAATGAGCAGTTCTTC	CASSRRIAGDNEQFF
NA	NA	TRBV4-1	TRBJ1-4	TGCGCCAGCAGCCAAGGGACAGCGAAACTGTTTTTT	CASSQGTAKLFF
NA	NA	TRBV7-9	TRBJ2-5	TGTTCCAGCAGCTGGATCGTTGTCGGGGGTCGGGAGACCCAGTACTTC	CSSSWIVVGGRETQYF
NA	NA	TRBV9	TRBJ1-1	TGTGCCAGCACCGCCGGGACAAACACTGAAGCTTTCTTT	CASTAGTNTEAFF
NA	NA	TRBV5-4	TRBJ2-3	TGTGCCAGCAGCTTGGACCGGGAGAGCACAGATACGCAGTATTTT	CASSLDRESTDTQYF
TRBD1	few	TRBV4-2	TRBJ1-4	TGTGCCAGCAGCCAATCGGGACAGAATGAAAAACTGTTTTTT	CASSQSGQNEKLFF
NA	NA	TRBV27	TRBJ2-3	TGTGCCAGCAGTTCGGCCAACGGAGGAGATACGCAGTATTTT	CASSSANGGDTQYF
NA	NA	TRBV29-1	TRBJ2-7	TGCAGCGTTGAGCTGGAGGGGGGGCTGTCTCCCTACGAGCAGTACTTC	CSVELEGGLSPYEQYF
NA	NA	TRBV7-3	TRBJ2-7	TGTGCCAGCAGCTTAGGAGGGGATGACAGGGACGAGCAGTACTTC	CASSLGGDDRDEQYF
NA	NA	TRBV7-3	TRBJ1-1	TGTGCCAGCAGCTCCCAGGACAGTACAACTGAAGCTTTCTTT	CASSSQDSTTEAFF
NA	NA	TRBV7-9	TRBJ1-3	TGTGCCAGCAGCTCGCCGAGCTCTGGAAACACCATATATTTT	CASSSPSSGNTIYF
TRBD1	NA	TRBV5-6	TRBJ1-3	TGTGCCAGCAGCTCCGCCGGGACAGGGTTCGGAAACACCATATATTTT	CASSSAGTGFGNTIYF
TRBD2	NA	TRBV28	TRBJ2-1	TGTGCCAGCAGTTTGGGACTAGCGGGAGTTTTTGATGAGCAGTTCTTC	CASSLGLAGVFDEQFF
NA	NA	TRBV4-2	TRBJ1-1	TGTGCCAGCAGCCAAAGGCCGGGTGCTGAAGCTTTCTTT	CASSQRPGAEAFF
TRBD2	NA	TRBV7-8	TRBJ2-3	TGTGCCTGCCTGATGAGCGGGAAAGTAGATACGCAGTATTTT	CACLMSGKVDTQYF
TRBD1	NA	TRBV29-1	TRBJ1-1	TGCAGCGTTGGGGGACAGCCGAACACTGAAGCTTTCTTT	CSVGGQPNTEAFF
NA	NA	TRBV2	TRBJ1-3	TGTGCCACCACTACAGGCAGAAACACCATATATTTT	CATTTGRNTIYF
TRBD1	NA	TRBV7-9	TRBJ2-1	TGTGCCAGCGAGGACAGGGGGGACAATGAGCAGTTCTTC	CASEDRGDNEQFF
TRBD2	NA	TRBV19	TRBJ2-2	TGTGCCAGTAAGGGGCGGGGGGGGGACACCGGGGAGCTGTTTTTT	CASKGRGGDTGELFF
NA	NA	TRBV6-1	TRBJ1-3	TGTGCCAGCAGCTTTCAGGGCATCTCTGGAAACACCATATATTTT	CASSFQGISGNTIYF
TRBD1	NA	TRBV5-1	TRBJ1-1	TGCGCCAGCAGCCTAGGGACAGACACTGAAGCTTTCTTT	CASSLGTDTEAFF
NA	NA	TRBV7-2	TRBJ2-1	TGTGCCAGCAGCGCAGGGGCCACCAGCTCCTACAATGAGCAGTTCTTC	CASSAGATSSYNEQFF
NA	NA	TRBV7-7	TRBJ1-5	TGTGCTAGCAGCTTCCCCTGGGGGGTGTGCCAGCCCCAGCATTTT	CASSFPWGVCQPQHF
TRBD1	NA	TRBV7-2	TRBJ1-2	TGTGCCAGCAGCATACTGCCCGGGACAGATGAGGGCTACACCTTC	CASSILPGTDEGYTF
NA	few	TRBV15	TRBJ1-1	TGTGCCACCAGCAGGACTCCGACAGTTAACACTGAAGCTTTCTTT	CATSRTPTVNTEAFF
TRBD2	NA	TRBV7-2	TRBJ2-5	TGTGCCAGCAGCCGGGGACTAGCGGGAGGAGAGACCCAGTACTTC	CASSRGLAGGETQYF
TRBD1	once	TRBV6-6	TRBJ1-2	TGTGCCAGTAGTACCGGGACAGGGTTTCTTGGTGGCTACACCTTC	CASSTGTGFLGGYTF